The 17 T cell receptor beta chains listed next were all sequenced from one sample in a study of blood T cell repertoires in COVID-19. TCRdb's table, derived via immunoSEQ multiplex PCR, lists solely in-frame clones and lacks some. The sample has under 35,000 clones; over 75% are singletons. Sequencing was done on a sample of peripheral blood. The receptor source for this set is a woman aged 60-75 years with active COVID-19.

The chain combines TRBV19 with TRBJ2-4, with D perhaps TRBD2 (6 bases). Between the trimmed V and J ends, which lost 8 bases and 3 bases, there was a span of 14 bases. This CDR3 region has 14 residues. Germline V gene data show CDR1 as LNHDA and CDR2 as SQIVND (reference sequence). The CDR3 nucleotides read TGTGCCAGTCTCCAGCCGGGGGACAAAAACATTCAGTACTTC. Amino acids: CASLQPGDKNIQYF.

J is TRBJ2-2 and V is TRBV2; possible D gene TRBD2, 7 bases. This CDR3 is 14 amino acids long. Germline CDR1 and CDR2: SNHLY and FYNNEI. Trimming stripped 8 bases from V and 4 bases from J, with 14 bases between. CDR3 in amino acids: CASSAGAGTGELFF. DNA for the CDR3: TGTGCCAGCTCTGCGGGGGCCGGCACCGGGGAGCTGTTTTTT.

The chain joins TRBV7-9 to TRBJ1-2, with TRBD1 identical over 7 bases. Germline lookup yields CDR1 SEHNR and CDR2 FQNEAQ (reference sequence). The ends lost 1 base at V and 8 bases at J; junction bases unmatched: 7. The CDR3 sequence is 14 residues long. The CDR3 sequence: CASSLGGTVRGYTF. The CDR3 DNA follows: TGTGCCAGCAGCTTAGGGGGGACAGTTCGAGGCTACACCTTC.

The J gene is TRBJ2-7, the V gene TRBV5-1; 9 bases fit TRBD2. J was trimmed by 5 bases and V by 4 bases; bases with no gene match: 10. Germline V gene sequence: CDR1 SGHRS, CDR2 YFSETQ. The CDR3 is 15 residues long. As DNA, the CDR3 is TGCGCCAGCAGCGGACAAGCGGGGGGTATCCACGAGCAGTACTTC. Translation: CASSGQAGGIHEQYF.

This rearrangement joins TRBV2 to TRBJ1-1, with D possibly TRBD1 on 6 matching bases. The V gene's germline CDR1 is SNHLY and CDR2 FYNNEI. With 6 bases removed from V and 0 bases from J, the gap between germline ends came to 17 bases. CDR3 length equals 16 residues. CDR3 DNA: TGTGCCAGCAGCAACAGGGCGGGGGTGATGAACACTGAAGCTTTCTTT. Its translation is CASSNRAGVMNTEAFF.

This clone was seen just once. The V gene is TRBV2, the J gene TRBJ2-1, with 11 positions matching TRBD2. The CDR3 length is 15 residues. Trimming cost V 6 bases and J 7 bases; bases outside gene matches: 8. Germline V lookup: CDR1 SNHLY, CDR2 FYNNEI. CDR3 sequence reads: CASRALAGELNEQFF. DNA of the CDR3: TGTGCCAGCAGGGCACTAGCGGGGGAGTTAAATGAGCAGTTCTTC.

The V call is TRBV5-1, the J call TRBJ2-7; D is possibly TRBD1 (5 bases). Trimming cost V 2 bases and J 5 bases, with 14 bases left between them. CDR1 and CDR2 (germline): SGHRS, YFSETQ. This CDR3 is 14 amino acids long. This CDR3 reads CASSFSAGKNEQYF. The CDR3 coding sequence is TGCGCCAGCAGCTTTTCGGCAGGGAAAAACGAGCAGTACTTC.

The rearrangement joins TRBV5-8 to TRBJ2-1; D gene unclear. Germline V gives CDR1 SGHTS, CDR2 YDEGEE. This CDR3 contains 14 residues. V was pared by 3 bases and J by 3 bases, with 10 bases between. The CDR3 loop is CASSSDAGYNEQFF. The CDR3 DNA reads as TGTGCCAGCAGCTCAGACGCAGGCTACAATGAGCAGTTCTTC.

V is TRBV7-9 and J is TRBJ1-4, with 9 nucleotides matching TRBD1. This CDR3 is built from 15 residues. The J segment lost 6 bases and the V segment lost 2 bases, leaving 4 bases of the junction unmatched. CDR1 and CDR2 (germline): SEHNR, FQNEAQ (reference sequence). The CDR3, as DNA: TGTGCCAGCAGCTTACTCACAGGGGGCGATGAAAAACTGTTTTTT. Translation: CASSLLTGGDEKLFF.

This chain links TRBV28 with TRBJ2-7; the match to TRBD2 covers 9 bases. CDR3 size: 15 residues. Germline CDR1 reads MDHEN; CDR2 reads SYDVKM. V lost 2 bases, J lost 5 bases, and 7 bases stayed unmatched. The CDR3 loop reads CASSLPTGLANEQYF. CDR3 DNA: TGTGCCAGCAGTTTACCTACCGGACTAGCGAACGAGCAGTACTTC.

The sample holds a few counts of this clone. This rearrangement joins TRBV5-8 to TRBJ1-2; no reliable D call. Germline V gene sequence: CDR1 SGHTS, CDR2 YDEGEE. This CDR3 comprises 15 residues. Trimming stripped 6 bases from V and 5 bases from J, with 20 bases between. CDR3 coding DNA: TGTGCCAGCAACCCCGGGAAGAACGGAATTTATGGCTACACCTTC. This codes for CASNPGKNGIYGYTF.

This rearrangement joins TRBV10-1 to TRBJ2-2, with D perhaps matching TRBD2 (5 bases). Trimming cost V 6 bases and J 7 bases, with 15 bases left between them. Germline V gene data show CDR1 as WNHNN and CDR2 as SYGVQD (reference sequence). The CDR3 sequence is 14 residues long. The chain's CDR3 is CASSDPLAIGELFF. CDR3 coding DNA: TGCGCCAGCAGCGACCCCCTAGCAATCGGGGAGCTGTTTTTT.

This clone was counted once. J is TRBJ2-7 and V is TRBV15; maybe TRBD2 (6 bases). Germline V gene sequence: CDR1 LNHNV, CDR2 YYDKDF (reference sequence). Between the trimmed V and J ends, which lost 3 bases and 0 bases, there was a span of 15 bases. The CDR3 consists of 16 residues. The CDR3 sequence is CATSRFRAGSSYEQYF. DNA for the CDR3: TGTGCCACCAGCAGGTTCCGTGCCGGGAGCTCCTACGAGCAGTACTTC.

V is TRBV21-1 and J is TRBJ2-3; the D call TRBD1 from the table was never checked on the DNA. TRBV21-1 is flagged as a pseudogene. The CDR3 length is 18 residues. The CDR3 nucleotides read TGTGCCAGCAGCAAAGAAGATTGGGTGGGGCAACACACAGATACGCAGTATTTT. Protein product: CASSKEDWVGQHTDTQYF.

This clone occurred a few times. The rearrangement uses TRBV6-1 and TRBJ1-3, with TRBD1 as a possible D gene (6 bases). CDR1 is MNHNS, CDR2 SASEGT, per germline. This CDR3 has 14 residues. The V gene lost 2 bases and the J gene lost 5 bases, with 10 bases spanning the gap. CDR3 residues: CASSELGGRNTIYF. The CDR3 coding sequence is TGTGCCAGCAGTGAATTGGGGGGGCGAAACACCATATATTTT.

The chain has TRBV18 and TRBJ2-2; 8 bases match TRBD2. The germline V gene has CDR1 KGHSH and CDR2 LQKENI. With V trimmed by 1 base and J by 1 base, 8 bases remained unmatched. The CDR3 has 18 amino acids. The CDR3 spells CASSPLYPSGLNTGELFF. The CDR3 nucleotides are TGTGCCAGCTCACCACTTTACCCTAGCGGGCTGAACACCGGGGAGCTGTTTTTT.

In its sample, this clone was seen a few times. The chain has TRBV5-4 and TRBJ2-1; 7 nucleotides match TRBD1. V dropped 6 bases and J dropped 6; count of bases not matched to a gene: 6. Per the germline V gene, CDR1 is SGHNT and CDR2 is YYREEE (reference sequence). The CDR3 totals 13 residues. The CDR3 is CASNPTGINEQFF. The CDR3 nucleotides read TGTGCCAGCAACCCGACAGGGATCAATGAGCAGTTCTTC.